These 10 T cell receptor beta chains were sequenced from one sample in a study of cytomegalovirus exposure and HLA in healthy donors. The PCR used 60 Vbeta and 13 Jbeta primers. This table comes from immunoSEQ multiplex PCR, and its TCRdb copy is limited to in-frame clones, with some not included. The table records 84,000 or so clones, roughly 79% of them present only once. Sequenced sample: PBMCs. These receptors were obtained from a male donor in good health and CMV-seronegative.

The genes are TRBV11-2 and TRBJ1-1, with TRBD1 as a possible D gene (5 bases). The CDR3 runs 13 residues. The germline V gene encodes CDR1 SGHAT and CDR2 FQNNGV. V lost 1 base and J 11 bases, leaving 14 bases between the germline ends. The CDR3 coding sequence is TGTGCCAGCAGCTTAGGGGGCAGGGTTAGTGCTTTCTTT. Protein sequence: CASSLGGRVSAFF.

The J gene is TRBJ1-4, the V gene TRBV27; D uncertain. This CDR3 has 14 residues. From germline, CDR1 is MNHEY and CDR2 SMNVEV (reference sequence). The germline V and J ends were trimmed by 2 bases and 5 bases, with 9 bases remaining between them. The CDR3 sequence: CASSLVAVNEKLFF. The DNA of the CDR3 is TGTGCCAGCAGTTTAGTGGCGGTCAATGAAAAACTGTTTTTT.

This rearrangement joins TRBV5-1 to TRBJ1-2; perhaps TRBD1 as D (5 bases). CDR1 and CDR2 (germline): SGHRS, YFSETQ. V was pared by 1 base and J by 6 bases, with 16 bases between. This CDR3 spans 15 amino acids. The CDR3 region is CASSLNGRARDGYTF. CDR3 DNA: TGCGCCAGCAGCTTGAACGGCAGGGCTCGAGATGGCTACACCTTC.

The rearrangement joins TRBV6-5 to TRBJ1-4; possible D gene TRBD1, 6 bases. CDR3 length: 15 amino acids. V lost 2 bases and J lost 2, with 9 bases in between. The germline CDR1 and CDR2 sequences are MNHEY and SVGAGI. The DNA for the CDR3 is TGTGCCAGCAGTTACACAGGGCACACTAATGAAAAACTGTTTTTT. As protein: CASSYTGHTNEKLFF.

The chain recombines TRBV27 with TRBJ1-2; tentative D call: TRBD1 (6 bases). Trimming pared 8 bases from V and 5 bases from J, leaving 27 bases between. CDR1 MNHEY and CDR2 SMNVEV come from the germline V gene (reference sequence). This CDR3 spans 17 amino acids. This chain's CDR3 is CASGRQQGGAVQYGYTF. The CDR3 DNA reads TGTGCCAGCGGCCGCCAACAGGGTGGGGCCGTACAGTATGGCTACACCTTC.

The chain has TRBV11-2 and TRBJ1-3; TRBD1 agrees at 8 bases. The ends lost 7 bases at V and 3 bases at J; junction bases unmatched: 8. From germline, CDR1 is SGHAT and CDR2 FQNNGV. The CDR3 sequence is 15 residues long. CDR3 coding DNA: TGTGCCAGCACCACCGGACAGGGTGGTGGAAACACCATATATTTT. It encodes CASTTGQGGGNTIYF.

J is TRBJ2-1 and V is TRBV5-6; weak D call: TRBD2 (5 bases). The CDR3 sequence is 17 residues long. The germline gives CDR1 SGHDT, CDR2 YYEEEE. Trimming removed 1 base from V and 6 bases from J, with 20 bases in between. DNA for the CDR3: TGTGCCAGCAGCTTGTTAAGGCTAGCCCAGACCCGCAATGAGCAGTTCTTC. It translates to CASSLLRLAQTRNEQFF.

This clone was seen only once. The chain has TRBV15 and TRBJ1-4; TRBD1 aligns across 11 bases. Germline trimming cut 1 base from V and 3 bases from J; bases unmatched to any gene: 4. Germline CDR1 and CDR2: LNHNV and YYDKDF (reference sequence). The CDR3 sequence is 17 residues long. CDR3 sequence reads: CATSRGTGGSPNEKLFF. The CDR3 nucleotides are TGTGCCACCAGCAGAGGGACAGGGGGCTCTCCTAATGAAAAACTGTTTTTT.

The CDR3 nucleotides read TGTGCCAGCAGCCCCCGACAGCGCTATAATTCACCCCTCCACTTT. Its protein product is CASSPRQRYNSPLHF. The chain couples TRBV7-2 to TRBJ1-6, with D tentatively TRBD1 (5 bases). In germline, CDR1 is SGHTA, CDR2 FQGNSA. Trimming removed 5 bases at V and 3 bases at J, with 11 bases between. CDR3 size: 15 residues.

This clone has only one observation. The chain has TRBV9 and TRBJ2-5; TRBD1 agrees at 7 bases. This CDR3 is 15 amino acids long. The V gene's germline CDR1 is SGDLS and CDR2 YYNGEE. V lost 3 bases, J lost 11 bases, and 16 bases stayed unmatched. CDR3 in DNA: TGTGCCAGCAGCGGTTCAGGGGGTACTACTGTGGAGCAGTACTTC. Translating gives CASSGSGGTTVEQYF.